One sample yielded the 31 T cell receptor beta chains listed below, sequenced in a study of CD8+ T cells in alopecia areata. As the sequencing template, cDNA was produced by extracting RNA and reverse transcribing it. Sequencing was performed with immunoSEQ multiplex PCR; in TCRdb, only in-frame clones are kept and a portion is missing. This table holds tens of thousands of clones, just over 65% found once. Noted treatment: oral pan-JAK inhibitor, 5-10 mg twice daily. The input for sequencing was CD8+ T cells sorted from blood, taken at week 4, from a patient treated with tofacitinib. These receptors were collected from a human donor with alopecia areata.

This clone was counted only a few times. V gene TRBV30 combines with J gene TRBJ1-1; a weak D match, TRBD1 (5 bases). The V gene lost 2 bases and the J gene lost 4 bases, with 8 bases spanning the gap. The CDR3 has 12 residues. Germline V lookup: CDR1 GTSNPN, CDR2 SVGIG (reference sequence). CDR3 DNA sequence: TGTGCCTGGAGTATAGGGGTCACTGAAGCTTTCTTT. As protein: CAWSIGVTEAFF.

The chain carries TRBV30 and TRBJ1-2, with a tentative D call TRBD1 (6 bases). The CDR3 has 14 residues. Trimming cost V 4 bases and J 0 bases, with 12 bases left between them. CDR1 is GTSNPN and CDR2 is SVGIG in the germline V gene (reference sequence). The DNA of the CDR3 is TGTGCCTGGATCGAGGGGGGATCTAACTATGGCTACACCTTC. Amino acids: CAWIEGGSNYGYTF.

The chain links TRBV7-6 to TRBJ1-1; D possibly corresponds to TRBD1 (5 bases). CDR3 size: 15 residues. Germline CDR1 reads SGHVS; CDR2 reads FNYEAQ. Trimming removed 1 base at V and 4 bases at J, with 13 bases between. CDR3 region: CASSLEAGRSTEAFF. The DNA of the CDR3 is TGTGCCAGCAGCTTAGAAGCAGGGCGTAGCACTGAAGCTTTCTTT.

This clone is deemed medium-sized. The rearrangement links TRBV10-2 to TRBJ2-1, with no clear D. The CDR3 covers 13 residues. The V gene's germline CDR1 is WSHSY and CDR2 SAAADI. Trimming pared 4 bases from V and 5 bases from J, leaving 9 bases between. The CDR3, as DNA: TGCGCCAGCAGTGCGAACGAGAACAATGAGCAGTTCTTC. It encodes CASSANENNEQFF.

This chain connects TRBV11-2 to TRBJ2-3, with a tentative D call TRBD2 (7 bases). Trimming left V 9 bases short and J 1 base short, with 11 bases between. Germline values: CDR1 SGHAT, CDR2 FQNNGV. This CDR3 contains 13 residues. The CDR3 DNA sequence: TGTGCCAGTTGGGGGGGCGGCACAGATACGCAGTATTTT. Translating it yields CASWGGGTDTQYF.

As DNA, the CDR3 is TGTGCCAGCAGCTACCGGGACAGGATGATGGACACCGGGGAGCTGTTTTTT. Its protein product is CASSYRDRMMDTGELFF. The chain links TRBV7-2 to TRBJ2-2; 8 bases match TRBD1. The CDR3 has 17 amino acids. Germline trimming cut 4 bases from V and 3 bases from J; bases unmatched to any gene: 10. Germline lookup yields CDR1 SGHTA and CDR2 FQGNSA.

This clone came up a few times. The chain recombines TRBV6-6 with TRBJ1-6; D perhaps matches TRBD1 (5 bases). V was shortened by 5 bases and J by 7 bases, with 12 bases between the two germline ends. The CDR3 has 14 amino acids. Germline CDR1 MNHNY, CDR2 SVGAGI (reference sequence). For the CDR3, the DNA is TGTGCCAGCAGTAGGCCAGGGAACAATTCACCCCTCCACTTT. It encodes CASSRPGNNSPLHF.

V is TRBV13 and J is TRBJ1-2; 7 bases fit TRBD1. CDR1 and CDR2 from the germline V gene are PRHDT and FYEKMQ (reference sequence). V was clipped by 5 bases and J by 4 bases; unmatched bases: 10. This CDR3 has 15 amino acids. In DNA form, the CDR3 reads TGTGCCAGCAGCGCACAAGACAGGGAGAGCTATGGCTACACCTTC. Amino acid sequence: CASSAQDRESYGYTF.

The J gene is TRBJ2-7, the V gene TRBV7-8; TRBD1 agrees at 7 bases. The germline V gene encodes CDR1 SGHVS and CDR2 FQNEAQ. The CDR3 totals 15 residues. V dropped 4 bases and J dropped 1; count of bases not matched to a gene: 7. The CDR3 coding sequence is TGTGCCAGCAGCTCGAGACAGGGAGTGTCCTACGAGCAGTACTTC. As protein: CASSSRQGVSYEQYF.

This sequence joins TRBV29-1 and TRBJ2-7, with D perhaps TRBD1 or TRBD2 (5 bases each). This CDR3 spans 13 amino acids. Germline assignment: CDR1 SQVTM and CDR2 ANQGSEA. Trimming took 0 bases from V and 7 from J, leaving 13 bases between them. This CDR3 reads CSVEDPGAGEQYF. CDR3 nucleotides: TGCAGCGTTGAAGATCCCGGGGCTGGAGAGCAGTACTTC.

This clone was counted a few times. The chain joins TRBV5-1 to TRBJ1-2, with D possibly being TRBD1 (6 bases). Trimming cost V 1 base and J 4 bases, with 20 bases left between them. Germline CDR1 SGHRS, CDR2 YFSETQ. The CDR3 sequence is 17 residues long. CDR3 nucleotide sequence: TGCGCCAGCAGCTTGCCTTCAGGGGAGGAGGAGAGCTATGGCTACACCTTC. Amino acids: CASSLPSGEEESYGYTF.

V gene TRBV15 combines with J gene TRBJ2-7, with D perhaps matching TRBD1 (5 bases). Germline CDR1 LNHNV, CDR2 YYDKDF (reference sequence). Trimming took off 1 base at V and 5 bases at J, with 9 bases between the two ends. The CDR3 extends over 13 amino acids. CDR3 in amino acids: CATSRASGNEQYF. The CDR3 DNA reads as TGTGCCACCAGCAGAGCATCAGGGAACGAGCAGTACTTC.

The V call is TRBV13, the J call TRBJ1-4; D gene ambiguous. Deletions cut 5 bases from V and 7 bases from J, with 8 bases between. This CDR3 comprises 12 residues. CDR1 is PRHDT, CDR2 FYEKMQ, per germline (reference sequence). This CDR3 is CASSPPGEKLFF. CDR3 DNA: TGTGCCAGCAGCCCCCCAGGTGAAAAACTGTTTTTT.

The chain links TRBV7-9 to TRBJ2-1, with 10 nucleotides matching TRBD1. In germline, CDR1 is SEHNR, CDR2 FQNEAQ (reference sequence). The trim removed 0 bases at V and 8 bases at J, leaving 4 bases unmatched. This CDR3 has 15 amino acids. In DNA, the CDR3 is TGTGCCAGCAGCTTAGCCGGGACAGGGGTCGATGAGCAGTTCTTC. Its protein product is CASSLAGTGVDEQFF.

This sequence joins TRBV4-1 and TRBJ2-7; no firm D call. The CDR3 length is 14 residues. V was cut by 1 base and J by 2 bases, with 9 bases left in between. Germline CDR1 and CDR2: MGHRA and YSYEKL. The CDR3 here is CASSQVLSTYEQYF. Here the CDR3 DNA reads TGCGCCAGCAGCCAAGTGTTGTCAACCTACGAGCAGTACTTC.

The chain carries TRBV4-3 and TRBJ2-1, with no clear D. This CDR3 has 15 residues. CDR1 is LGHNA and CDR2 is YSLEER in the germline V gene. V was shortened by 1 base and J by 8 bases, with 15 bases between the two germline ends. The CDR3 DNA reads TGCGCCAGCAGCCAAGGGTTTGGGGTTATGTATGAGCAGTTCTTC. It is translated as CASSQGFGVMYEQFF.

The CDR3 loop is CASSFLKKTGLVDEQYF. The DNA of the CDR3 is TGTGCCAGCAGTTTCCTGAAAAAGACAGGGCTCGTCGACGAGCAGTACTTC. The chain couples TRBV27 to TRBJ2-5; 7 bases match TRBD1. Gene TRBJ2-7 matches the end of the DNA better, so the J call may be wrong. CDR1 is MNHEY, CDR2 SMNVEV, per germline (reference sequence). The CDR3 loop spans 17 amino acids.

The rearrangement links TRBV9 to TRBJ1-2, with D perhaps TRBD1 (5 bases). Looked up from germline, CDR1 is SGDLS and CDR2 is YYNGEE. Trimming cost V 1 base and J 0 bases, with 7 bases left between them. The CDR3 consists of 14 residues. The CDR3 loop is CASSVQGANYGYTF. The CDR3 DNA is TGTGCCAGCAGCGTACAGGGAGCTAACTATGGCTACACCTTC.

The CDR3 loop is CASSEVLVSHDGQYF. The CDR3 nucleotides read TGTGCCAGCAGTGAAGTTCTGGTATCCCACGATGGGCAGTACTTC. The chain recombines TRBV6-1 with TRBJ2-7, with unresolved D. Germline V gives CDR1 MNHNS, CDR2 SASEGT. Trimming cost V 1 base and J 9 bases, with 19 bases left between them. The CDR3 runs to 15 residues.

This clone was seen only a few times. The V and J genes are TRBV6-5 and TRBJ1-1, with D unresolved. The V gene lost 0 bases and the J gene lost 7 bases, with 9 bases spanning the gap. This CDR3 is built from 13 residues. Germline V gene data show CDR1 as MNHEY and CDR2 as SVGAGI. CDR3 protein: CASSYSGRSEAFF. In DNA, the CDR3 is TGTGCCAGCAGTTACTCAGGGAGAAGTGAAGCTTTCTTT.

This chain's CDR3 is CASSYGQGKTQYF. CDR3 nucleotide sequence: TGTGCCAGCAGTTATGGACAGGGGAAGACCCAGTACTTC. V and J are TRBV6-6 and TRBJ2-5, with 9 bases matching TRBD1. This CDR3 spans 13 amino acids. Germline values: CDR1 MNHNY, CDR2 SVGAGI (reference sequence). The V and J ends lost 3 bases and 6 bases, in that order; junction bases with no gene match: 2.

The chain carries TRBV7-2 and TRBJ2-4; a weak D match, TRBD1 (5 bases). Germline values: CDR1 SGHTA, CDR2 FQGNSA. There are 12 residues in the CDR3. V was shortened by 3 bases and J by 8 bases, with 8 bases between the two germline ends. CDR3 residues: CASSFTRDIQYF. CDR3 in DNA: TGTGCCAGCAGCTTTACCAGGGACATTCAGTACTTC.

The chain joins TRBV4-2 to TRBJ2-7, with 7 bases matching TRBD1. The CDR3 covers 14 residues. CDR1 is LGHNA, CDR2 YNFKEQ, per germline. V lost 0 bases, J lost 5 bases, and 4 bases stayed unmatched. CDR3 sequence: CASSQDEGADEQYF. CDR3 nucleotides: TGTGCCAGCAGCCAAGATGAGGGGGCGGACGAGCAGTACTTC.

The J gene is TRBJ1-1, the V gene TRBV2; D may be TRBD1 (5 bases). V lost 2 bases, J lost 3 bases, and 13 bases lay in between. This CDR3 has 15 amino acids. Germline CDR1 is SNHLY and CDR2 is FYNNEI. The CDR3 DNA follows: TGTGCCAGCAGTGAACGGCTCACAGGCGACACTGAAGCTTTCTTT. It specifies CASSERLTGDTEAFF.

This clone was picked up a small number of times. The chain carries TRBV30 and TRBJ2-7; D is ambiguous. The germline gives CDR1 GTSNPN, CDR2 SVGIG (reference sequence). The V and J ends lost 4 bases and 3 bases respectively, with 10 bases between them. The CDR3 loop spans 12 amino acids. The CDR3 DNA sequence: TGTGCCTGGAACCAACATAGCTACGAGCAGTACTTC. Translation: CAWNQHSYEQYF.

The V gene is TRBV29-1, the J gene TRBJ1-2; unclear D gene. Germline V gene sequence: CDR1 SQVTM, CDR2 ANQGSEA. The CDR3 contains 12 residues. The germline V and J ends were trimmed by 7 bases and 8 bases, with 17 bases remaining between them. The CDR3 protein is CSGINMAGGYTF. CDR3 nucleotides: TGCAGCGGAATAAATATGGCGGGAGGCTACACCTTC.

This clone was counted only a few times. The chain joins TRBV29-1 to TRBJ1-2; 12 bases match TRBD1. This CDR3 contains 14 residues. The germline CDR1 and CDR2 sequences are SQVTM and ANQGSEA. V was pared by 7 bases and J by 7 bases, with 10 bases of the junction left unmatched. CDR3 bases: TGCAGCGCTTCGGGGACAGGGGGCAAAGGTGGCTACACCTTC. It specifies CSASGTGGKGGYTF.

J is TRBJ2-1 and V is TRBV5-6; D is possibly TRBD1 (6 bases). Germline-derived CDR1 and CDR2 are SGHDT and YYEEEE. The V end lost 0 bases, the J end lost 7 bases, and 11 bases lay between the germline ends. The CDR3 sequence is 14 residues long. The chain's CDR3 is CASSLGAGANEQFF. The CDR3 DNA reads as TGTGCCAGCAGCTTGGGGGCAGGGGCGAATGAGCAGTTCTTC.

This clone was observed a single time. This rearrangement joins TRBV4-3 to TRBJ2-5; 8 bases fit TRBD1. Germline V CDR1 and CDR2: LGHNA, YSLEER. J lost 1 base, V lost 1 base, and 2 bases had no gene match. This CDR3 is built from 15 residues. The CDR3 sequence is CASSQGTGSQETQYF. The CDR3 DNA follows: TGCGCCAGCAGCCAAGGGACAGGGAGCCAAGAGACCCAGTACTTC.

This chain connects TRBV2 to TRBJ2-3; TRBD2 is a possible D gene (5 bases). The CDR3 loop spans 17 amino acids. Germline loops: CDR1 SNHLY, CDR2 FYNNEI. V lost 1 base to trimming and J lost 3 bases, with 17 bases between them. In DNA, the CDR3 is TGTGCCAGCAGTGAAGGGACTCCCGCGCGAGGGACAGATACGCAGTATTTT. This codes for CASSEGTPARGTDTQYF.

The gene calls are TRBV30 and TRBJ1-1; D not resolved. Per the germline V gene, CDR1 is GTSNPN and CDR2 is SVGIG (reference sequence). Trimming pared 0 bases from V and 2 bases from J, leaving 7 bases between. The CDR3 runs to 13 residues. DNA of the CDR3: TGTGCCTGGAGTGTAACTAGAAACACTGAAGCTTTCTTT. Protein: CAWSVTRNTEAFF.